A single sample gave rise to the 29 T cell receptor beta chains below, sequenced in a study of pediatric ulcerative colitis (dated by TCRdb to about 2019). Library method: the immunoSEQ multiplex PCR assay. As stored in TCRdb, this immuneACCESS dataset retains in-frame rearrangements with V and J assigned. A fraction of the clones does not appear; measured against another copy, unresolved V genes explain less than half of the discrepancy, and the remainder lacks a known reason. This sample comprises around 65,000 clones, around 80% of them detected only once. Together, the top ten hold roughly 5.2% of the sample. Sequenced: blood. The receptor source for this set is a boy aged 5-17 years with moderate ulcerative colitis.

This chain uses TRBV6-5 with TRBJ1-3, with a tentative D call TRBD1 (6 bases). With 5 bases removed from V and 2 bases from J, the gap between germline ends came to 10 bases. The germline V gene encodes CDR1 MNHEY and CDR2 SVGAGI. The CDR3 sequence is 14 residues long. CDR3 protein: CASSLQGPGNTIYF. DNA for the CDR3: TGTGCCAGCAGTCTACAGGGACCTGGAAACACCATATATTTT.

The rearrangement links TRBV29-1 to TRBJ2-1; TRBD2 matches at 10 bases. V lost 0 bases, J lost 9 bases, and 11 bases stayed unmatched. The CDR3 length is 16 residues. Germline CDR1 and CDR2: SQVTM and ANQGSEA. The CDR3 loop is CSVEEWLAGVGTEQFF. The CDR3 DNA is TGCAGCGTTGAAGAATGGCTAGCGGGAGTGGGCACTGAGCAGTTCTTC.

V gene TRBV30 combines with J gene TRBJ2-5; TRBD1 might be the D (5 bases). This CDR3 spans 14 amino acids. Germline V CDR1 and CDR2: GTSNPN, SVGIG (reference sequence). Trimming pared 0 bases from V and 5 bases from J, leaving 13 bases between. The CDR3 nucleotides read TGTGCCTGGAGTGTAGGGGTTTCGTTGGAGACCCAGTACTTC. It specifies CAWSVGVSLETQYF.

This clone was seen more than once but under ten times. The V call is TRBV7-3, the J call TRBJ1-2; tentative D call: TRBD1 (5 bases). Looked up from germline, CDR1 is SGHTA and CDR2 is FQGTGA. Trimming shortened V by 5 bases and J by 4 bases, and 11 bases separated the two germline ends. There are 13 residues in the CDR3. CDR3: CASSPSGGYGYTF. In DNA, the CDR3 is TGTGCCAGCAGCCCGTCGGGGGGCTATGGCTACACCTTC.

This sequence joins TRBV5-1 and TRBJ1-1, with TRBD1 as a possible D gene (5 bases). The ends were cut back, 0 bases at V and 7 bases at J, with 19 bases in the middle. The germline V gene encodes CDR1 SGHRS and CDR2 YFSETQ. CDR3 length: 16 amino acids. The CDR3 nucleotides are TGCGCCAGCAGCTTGGAACAACTCAGGGCCCAACGTGAAGCTTTCTTT. Amino acids: CASSLEQLRAQREAFF.

The chain carries TRBV4-3 and TRBJ2-2, with 12 positions matching TRBD2. This CDR3 is 18 amino acids long. V lost 3 bases and J lost 5; bases outside the gene matches: 10. The germline gives CDR1 LGHNA, CDR2 YSLEER. The CDR3 loop is CASSHPASGTSGTGELFF. For the CDR3, the DNA is TGCGCCAGCAGCCATCCCGCCTCCGGGACTAGCGGGACCGGGGAGCTGTTTTTT.

The V gene is TRBV7-3, the J gene TRBJ1-1, with unresolved D. V was cut by 4 bases and J by 0 bases, with 9 bases left in between. The CDR3 contains 14 residues. The germline V gene encodes CDR1 SGHTA and CDR2 FQGTGA. DNA of the CDR3: TGTGCCAGCAGCTCTGGACCGATGAACACTGAAGCTTTCTTT. Encoded protein: CASSSGPMNTEAFF. The entire variable domain, with the rest obtained from reference TRBV7-3 and TRBJ1-1, is as follows: GAGVSQTPSNKVTEKGKYVELRCDPISGHTALYWYRQSLGQGPEFLIYFQGTGAADDSGLPNDRFFAVRPEGSVSTLKIQRTERGDSAVYLCASSSGPMNTEAFFGQGTRLTVV.

DNA of the CDR3: TGCGCCAGCAGCTTACCCGGAGGGACTAATGAAAAACTGTTTTTT. This translates into CASSLPGGTNEKLFF. The gene calls are TRBV4-1 and TRBJ1-4; D gene unclear. CDR1 is MGHRA, CDR2 YSYEKL, per germline. There are 15 residues in the CDR3. V was shortened by 5 bases and J by 2 bases, with 12 bases between the two germline ends.

V and J are TRBV7-8 and TRBJ2-6, with D perhaps matching TRBD1 or TRBD2 (5 bases each). This CDR3 has 16 amino acids. Trimming removed 4 bases at V and 0 bases at J, with 10 bases between. Germline V gene lookup returns CDR1 SGHVS and CDR2 FQNEAQ. CDR3 coding DNA: TGTGCCAGCAGCTCGGGACGTCTCTCTGGGGCCAACGTCCTGACTTTC. Translating it yields CASSSGRLSGANVLTF.

This clone was detected only once. This chain connects TRBV7-6 to TRBJ2-1, with D tentatively TRBD2 (5 bases). Trimming stripped 4 bases from V and 9 bases from J, with 13 bases between. The V gene's germline CDR1 is SGHVS and CDR2 FNYEAQ. The CDR3 is made up of 13 amino acids. As DNA, the CDR3 is TGTGCCAGCAGCTCCCTAGACCGGGGTGAGCAGTTCTTC. Protein product: CASSSLDRGEQFF.

DNA for the CDR3: TGTGCCAGCAGCTTAGGGGGACAGGGGGCCGGGGCCAACGTCCTGACTTTC. Translating it yields CASSLGGQGAGANVLTF. The V gene is TRBV7-3, the J gene TRBJ2-6; 12 positions match TRBD1. CDR3 size: 17 residues. Per the germline V gene, CDR1 is SGHTA and CDR2 is FQGTGA. V dropped 2 bases and J dropped 4; count of bases not matched to a gene: 3.

The rearrangement uses TRBV4-1 and TRBJ2-1, with 7 bases that match TRBD2. The CDR3 extends over 18 amino acids. Looked up from germline, CDR1 is MGHRA and CDR2 is YSYEKL. The junction had 15 bases not matched to a gene; V was cut back by 2 bases and J by 5 bases. The CDR3 spells CASSQIDMGLIGDNEQFF. The CDR3 DNA follows: TGCGCCAGCAGCCAAATCGATATGGGACTAATAGGGGACAATGAGCAGTTCTTC.

The chain uses TRBV7-2 and TRBJ1-5; TRBD1 is a possible D gene (5 bases). Germline lookup yields CDR1 SGHTA and CDR2 FQGNSA. V was pared by 6 bases and J by 8 bases, with 20 bases between. There are 15 residues in the CDR3. CDR3 sequence reads: CASSQMGGDVKPQHF. The CDR3 DNA is TGTGCCAGCAGTCAAATGGGGGGGGATGTGAAGCCCCAGCATTTT.

The V and J genes are TRBV7-9 and TRBJ1-1; D gene uncertain. Germline V gene lookup returns CDR1 SEHNR and CDR2 FQNEAQ (reference sequence). The CDR3 loop spans 13 amino acids. The ends were cut back, 5 bases at V and 4 bases at J, with 11 bases in the middle. CDR3 bases: TGTGCCAGCAGCCTAGGGTGGGCCACTGAAGCTTTCTTT. Translating it yields CASSLGWATEAFF.

This clone has a handful of counts. The chain uses TRBV11-2 and TRBJ1-3, with a possible D match to TRBD1 (6 bases). CDR1 is SGHAT and CDR2 is FQNNGV in the germline V gene. This CDR3 is 14 amino acids long. Trimming stripped 5 bases from V and 4 bases from J, with 12 bases between. The CDR3 sequence: CASSDGTNGNTIYF. The CDR3 DNA reads TGTGCCAGCAGCGACGGGACAAACGGAAACACCATATATTTT.

The table lists this clone with a count of one. This chain connects TRBV14 to TRBJ2-6; 7 nucleotides line up with TRBD1. V shed 1 base and J 3 bases; nucleotides not matched to a gene: 6. The length of the CDR3 is 17 residues. CDR1 SGHDN and CDR2 FVKESK come from the germline V gene. The CDR3 DNA sequence: TGTGCCAGCAGCCAAGTGGGAAGGGGGCTTGGGGCCAACGTCCTGACTTTC. It translates to CASSQVGRGLGANVLTF.

CDR3: CSVGVGTSREQFF. The CDR3 nucleotides are TGCAGCGTTGGGGTGGGGACTTCCCGAGAGCAGTTCTTC. The gene calls are TRBV29-1 and TRBJ2-1, with a possible D match to TRBD2 (6 bases). CDR3 length: 13 residues. Germline V gives CDR1 SQVTM, CDR2 ANQGSEA. Trimming cost V 4 bases and J 10 bases, with 17 bases left between them.

The chain has TRBV9 and TRBJ1-3, with 7 bases aligning to TRBD1. In germline, CDR1 is SGDLS, CDR2 YYNGEE. The trim removed 3 bases at V and 0 bases at J, leaving 6 bases unmatched. The CDR3 extends over 16 amino acids. The CDR3 nucleotides read TGTGCCAGCAGCGGATACAGGGGACACTCTGGAAACACCATATATTTT. It encodes CASSGYRGHSGNTIYF.

CDR3 loop: CASSVGGIDTQYF. The CDR3 DNA is TGTGCCAGCAGCGTAGGAGGAATAGATACGCAGTATTTT. This chain connects TRBV9 to TRBJ2-3; D is unclear. The V end lost 0 bases, the J end lost 5 bases, and 7 bases lay between the germline ends. This CDR3 is built from 13 residues. CDR1 is SGDLS and CDR2 is YYNGEE in the germline V gene. The variable domain in full, with the rest retrieved from reference TRBV9 and TRBJ2-3, is DSGVTQTPKHLITATGQRVTLRCSPRSGDLSVYWYQQSLDQGLQFLIQYYNGEERAKGNILERFSAQQFPDLHSELNLSSLELGDSALYFCASSVGGIDTQYFGPGTRLTVL.

The chain recombines TRBV7-3 with TRBJ2-7; the match to TRBD1 covers 8 bases. The CDR3 contains 15 residues. Germline-derived CDR1 and CDR2 are SGHTA and FQGTGA. V lost 5 bases to trimming and J lost 1 base; unmatched junction nucleotides: 7. CDR3 residues: CASSPGDRGSYEQYF. CDR3 DNA: TGTGCCAGCAGCCCGGGCGACAGGGGTTCCTACGAGCAGTACTTC.

This clone was detected only once. The chain uses TRBV29-1 and TRBJ2-4, with 8 bases identical to TRBD2. The CDR3 covers 15 residues. V shed 6 bases, J shed 3 bases, and the junction held 10 bases outside the gene matches. Germline CDR1 is SQVTM and CDR2 is ANQGSEA. The CDR3: CSVKTSGRIKNIQYF. The CDR3 nucleotides read TGCAGCGTGAAAACTAGCGGAAGGATCAAAAACATTCAGTACTTC.

The rearrangement uses TRBV7-2 and TRBJ1-5, with D possibly being TRBD1 (5 bases). V was clipped by 1 base and J by 8 bases, with 15 bases between them. The CDR3 is 15 residues long. The V gene's germline CDR1 is SGHTA and CDR2 FQGNSA. CDR3 bases: TGTGCCAGCAGCTTAGTGGGGGGGAACCTTGAGCCCCAGCATTTT. Residues: CASSLVGGNLEPQHF.

The chain carries TRBV4-1 and TRBJ2-5; D may be TRBD2 (5 bases). The ends were cut back, 4 bases at V and 7 bases at J, with 22 bases in the middle. The CDR3 has 16 residues. The germline gives CDR1 MGHRA, CDR2 YSYEKL. The CDR3 DNA reads as TGCGCCAGCAGCCCCCCGGTCGCGGGCTTCGGTGGGACCCAGTACTTC. The encoded protein is CASSPPVAGFGGTQYF.

In nucleotides, the CDR3 is TGTGCCAGCAGTGCGACAGGGAGCGTTGGAAACACCATATATTTT. Translated, it gives CASSATGSVGNTIYF. V and J are TRBV6-1 and TRBJ1-3; 7 bases are a match to TRBD1. V lost 4 bases, J lost 3 bases, and 6 bases stayed unmatched. CDR3 size: 15 residues. CDR1 and CDR2 from the germline V gene are MNHNS and SASEGT.

The gene calls are TRBV6-1 and TRBJ1-1; the D is unclear. The CDR3 totals 15 residues. Germline lookup yields CDR1 MNHNS and CDR2 SASEGT. V was pared by 2 bases and J by 5 bases, with 15 bases between. The CDR3 loop reads CASSETTHVRTEAFF. The CDR3 bases are TGTGCCAGCAGTGAAACGACGCATGTCCGAACTGAAGCTTTCTTT.

Only a few counts were recorded for this clone. The J gene is TRBJ2-7, the V gene TRBV5-4, with D perhaps matching TRBD1 (6 bases). The germline V gene encodes CDR1 SGHNT and CDR2 YYREEE (reference sequence). The CDR3 contains 13 residues. The V and J ends lost 4 bases and 3 bases respectively, with 11 bases between them. The CDR3 nucleotides read TGTGCCAGCAGCCATGACAGGTACTACGAGCAGTACTTC. Translating gives CASSHDRYYEQYF.

The chain employs TRBV5-4 and TRBJ2-1; 11 bases align to TRBD2. Per the germline V gene, CDR1 is SGHNT and CDR2 is YYREEE (reference sequence). J lost 9 bases, V lost 4 bases, and 9 bases had no gene match. The CDR3 totals 15 residues. DNA of the CDR3: TGTGCCAGCAGCCCGTGGACTAGCGGGTGGGGTGAGCAGTTCTTC. Protein: CASSPWTSGWGEQFF.

The rearrangement links TRBV4-1 to TRBJ2-3, with 7 positions matching TRBD1. The germline V gene encodes CDR1 MGHRA and CDR2 YSYEKL. The CDR3 length is 15 residues. Trimming cost V 2 bases and J 5 bases; bases outside gene matches: 7. CDR3 in DNA: TGCGCCAGCAGCCAAACCGGGACAGCACAAGATACGCAGTATTTT. Its translation: CASSQTGTAQDTQYF.

This chain uses TRBV19 with TRBJ2-1, with 9 bases matching TRBD2. CDR3 length equals 15 residues. V trimming: 4 bases; J trimming: 8 bases; junction bases outside the gene matches: 9. CDR1 and CDR2 from the germline V gene are LNHDA and SQIVND (reference sequence). The chain's CDR3 is CASSSPGLAWDEQFF. CDR3 sequence (DNA): TGTGCCAGTAGTAGCCCGGGACTAGCTTGGGATGAGCAGTTCTTC.